This T cell receptor beta chain is drawn from a study of T cells after yellow fever vaccination (dated by TCRdb to about 2019). Study-wide context: Libraries from fractions with low cell numbers were prepared with the SMART-Seq v4 Ultra Low Input RNA kit. Blood samples were taken at several timepoints before and after primary and secondary immunization, and bulk PBMC replicates and cell subsets were isolated. Two healthy male donors, one aged 18 to 30 and one aged 30 to 40 years, were included in the cohort. To follow T-cell clones before and after primary and booster YFV17D yellow fever vaccination, bulk TCR alpha and beta repertoires were sequenced over time. Summary of the overall study and its limitations: Compared with the primary T-cell response, the secondary T-cell response was faster but weaker, reaching its peak on day 5 rather than on day 15. A small fraction of clonotypes appeared in both the CD4 and CD8 compartments, likely as a result of convergent recombination. Because abundant contaminating clonotypes from the bulk population could be contained in FACS-sorted repertoires, computational filtering was required. Because only a couple of donors were included in the study, the extent to which the findings can be generalized is limited. Most clones expanded after primary vaccination were re-detected after the booster (96% of CD4 and roughly 85% of CD8), suggesting broad memory maintenance.

TCR cDNA was synthesized by 5'RACE template switching, which introduced a universal primer site and unique molecular identifiers. cDNA synthesis was primed from both the TCR alpha and TCR beta constant segments. Libraries were amplified in two PCR steps, with sample barcodes and sequencing adapters added in the second step. Sequencing of the libraries was done on either Illumina HiSeq 2500 (2x100 bp) or NovaSeq (2x150 bp). The original pipeline was this. Demultiplexing of reads and collapsing into UMI consensus sequences were performed with MIGEC, and V(D)J alignment was carried out with MiXCR. Vaccine-responding clonotypes were defined with edgeR using replicate PBMC samples, requiring FDR below 0.01 and a log2 fold change above 5 up to day 15. Each bulk clonotype was labeled CD4 or CD8 based on which sequenced repertoire, CD4 or CD8, contained the clonotype at higher abundance. TCRdb reran the public reads through fastp at Q25 and MiXCR, keeping productive beta chains. Each record represents a unique CDR3 protein, reported with the most common genes and DNA among its rows. The V and J calls were not made by the authors but by TCRdb's processing. For this sample there are some 600,000 distinct CDR3 sequences; about a sixth appear just once. Roughly 17% of the sample is in the top ten clones.

Interpreted using the paper, the treatment or condition label stands for: live attenuated yellow fever vaccine strain. At every blood-draw timepoint, two biological replicates of bulk PBMCs were collected. A standard Ficoll-Paque protocol was used to isolate PBMCs from peripheral blood. TriZol was used to extract RNA from bulk PBMCs, from CD4 and CD8 fractions, and from dextramer-positive and dextramer-negative fractions. In its sample, this clonotype was seen a few times. Its target antigen remains unknown. Base qualities were left out, and no much larger clone turns up one base away. The sequenced sample was PBMCs, obtained about 5 days after the first yellow fever vaccination. The clonotype was recovered from a man in his late teens or twenties who received the YFV17D yellow fever vaccine.

CDR3 protein: CASDRTATTGELFF. The sequence in DNA is TGTGCCAGCGATAGGACAGCTACCACCGGGGAGCTGTTTTTT. Recombination connected TRBV6-1 to TRBJ2-2; TRBD1 is possibly the D segment (6 matching bases). The trim is 8 bases for V and 4 bases for J, with a gap of 14 bases between the germline ends. The CDR3 runs 14 amino acids, cysteine and phenylalanine included. Only the CDR3 region is kept as DNA, spanning 42 bases read in frame from base 1. The germline V gene sets CDR1 to MNHNS and CDR2 to SASEGT.